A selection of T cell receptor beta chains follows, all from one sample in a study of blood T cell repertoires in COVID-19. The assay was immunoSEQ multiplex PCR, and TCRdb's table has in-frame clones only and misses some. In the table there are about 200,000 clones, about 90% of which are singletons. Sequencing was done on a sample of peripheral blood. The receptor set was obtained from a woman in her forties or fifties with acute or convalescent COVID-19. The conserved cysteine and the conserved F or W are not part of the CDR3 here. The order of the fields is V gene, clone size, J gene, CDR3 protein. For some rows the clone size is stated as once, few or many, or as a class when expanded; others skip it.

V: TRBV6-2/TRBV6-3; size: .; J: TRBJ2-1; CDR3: ASSYYPQPEQF
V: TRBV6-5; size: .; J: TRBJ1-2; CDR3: ASSYPQGPRDGYT
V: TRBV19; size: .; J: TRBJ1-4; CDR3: ASSWDRGNEKLF
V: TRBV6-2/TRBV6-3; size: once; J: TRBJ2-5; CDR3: ASSFPSGGRY
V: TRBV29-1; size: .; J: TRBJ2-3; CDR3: SSLTDTQY
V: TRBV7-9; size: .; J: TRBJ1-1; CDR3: ASATPNTEAF
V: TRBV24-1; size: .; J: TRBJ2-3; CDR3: ATGGVPDTQY
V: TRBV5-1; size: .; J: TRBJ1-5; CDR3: ASSLGGGGQQPQH
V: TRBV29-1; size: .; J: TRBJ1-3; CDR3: SVEDGGVSGNTIY
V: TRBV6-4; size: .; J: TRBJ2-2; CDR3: ASSVRQNTGELF
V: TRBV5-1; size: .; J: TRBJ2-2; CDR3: ASSSDRVGGELF
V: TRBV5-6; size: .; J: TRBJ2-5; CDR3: ASSQGTVHGETQY
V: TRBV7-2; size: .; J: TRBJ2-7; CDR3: ASSLWGQSPYEQY
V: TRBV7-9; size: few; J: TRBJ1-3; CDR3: ASSLGRVSGNTIY
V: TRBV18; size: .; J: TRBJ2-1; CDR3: ASSPPGVGALYNEQF
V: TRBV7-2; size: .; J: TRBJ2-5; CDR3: ASSFDRYQETQY
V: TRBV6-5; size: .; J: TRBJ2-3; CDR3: ASSYSPGTDTQY
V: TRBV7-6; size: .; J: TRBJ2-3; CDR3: ASSSLPGHTTDTQY
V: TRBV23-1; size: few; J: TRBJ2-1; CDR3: ASSQSRPGTQLDEQF
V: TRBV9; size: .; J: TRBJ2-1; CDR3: ASSVDSGPYNEQF
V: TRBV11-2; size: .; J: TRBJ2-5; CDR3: ASSISGTGGRWETQY
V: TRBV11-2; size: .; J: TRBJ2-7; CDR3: ASSSRQDRDEQY
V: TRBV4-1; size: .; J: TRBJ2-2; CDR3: ASSPRRGGNTGELF
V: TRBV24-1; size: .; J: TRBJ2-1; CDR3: ATASSSGDHNEQF
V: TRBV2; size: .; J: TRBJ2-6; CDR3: ASSDPGRSGANVLT
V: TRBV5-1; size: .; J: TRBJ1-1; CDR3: ASSYTGGAGTEAF
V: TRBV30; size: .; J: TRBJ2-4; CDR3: AWSVRGRPGGTKNIQY
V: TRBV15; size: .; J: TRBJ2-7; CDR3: ATSRDRGYEQY
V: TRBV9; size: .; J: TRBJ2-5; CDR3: ASSASISDRGQETQY
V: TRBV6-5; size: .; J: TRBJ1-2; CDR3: ASSYGRQAGHYGYT
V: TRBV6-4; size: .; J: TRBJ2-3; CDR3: ASSRTSGVDTQY
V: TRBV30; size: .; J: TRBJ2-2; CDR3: AWGQMPLAGELF
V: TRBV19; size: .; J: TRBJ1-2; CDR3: ASSIGTGNGYT
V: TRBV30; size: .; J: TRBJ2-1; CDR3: AWSQSHYNEQF
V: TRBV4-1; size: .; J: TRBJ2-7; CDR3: ASSLSPGAYEQY
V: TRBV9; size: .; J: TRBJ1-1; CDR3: ASSVVSGDTEAF
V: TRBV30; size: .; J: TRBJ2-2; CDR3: AWSERLAGLLRTGELF
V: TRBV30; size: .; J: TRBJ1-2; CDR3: AWTGLDYGYT
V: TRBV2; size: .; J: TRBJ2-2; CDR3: ASSGAYTGELF
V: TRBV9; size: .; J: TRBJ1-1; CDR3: ASSGQLNTEAF
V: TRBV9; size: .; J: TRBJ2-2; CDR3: ASSVGGGTGELF
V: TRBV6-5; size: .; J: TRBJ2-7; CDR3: ASSLRGTPTYEQY
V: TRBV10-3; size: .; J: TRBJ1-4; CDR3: ATGNSRSEKLF
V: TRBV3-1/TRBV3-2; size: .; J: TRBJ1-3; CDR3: ASSLKREKGNTIY
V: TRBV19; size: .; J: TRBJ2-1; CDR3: ASSIWGQGLYNEQF
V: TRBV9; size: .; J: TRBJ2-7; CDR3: ASSVGGDGGIHEQY
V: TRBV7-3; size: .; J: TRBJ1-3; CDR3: ASSSFRFYSGNTIY
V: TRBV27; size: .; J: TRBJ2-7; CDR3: ASSGTGGGSEQY
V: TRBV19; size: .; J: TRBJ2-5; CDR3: ASSIGSERVPQY